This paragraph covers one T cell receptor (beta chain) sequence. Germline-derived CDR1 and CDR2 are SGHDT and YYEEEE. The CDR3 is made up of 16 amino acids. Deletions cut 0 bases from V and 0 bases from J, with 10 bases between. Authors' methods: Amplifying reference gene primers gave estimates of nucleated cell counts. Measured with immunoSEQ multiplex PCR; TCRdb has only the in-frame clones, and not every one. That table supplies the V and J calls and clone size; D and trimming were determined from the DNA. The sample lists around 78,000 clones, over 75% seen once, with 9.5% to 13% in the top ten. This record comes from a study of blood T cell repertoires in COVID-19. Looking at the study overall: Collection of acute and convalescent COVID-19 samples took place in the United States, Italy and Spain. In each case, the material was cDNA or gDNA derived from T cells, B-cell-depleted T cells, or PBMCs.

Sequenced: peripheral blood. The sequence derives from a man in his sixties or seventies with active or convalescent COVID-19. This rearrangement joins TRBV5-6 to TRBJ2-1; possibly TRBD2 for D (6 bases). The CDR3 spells CASSLDRGVSYNEQFF. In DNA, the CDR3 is TGTGCCAGCAGCTTGGATCGCGGGGTCTCCTACAATGAGCAGTTCTTC.